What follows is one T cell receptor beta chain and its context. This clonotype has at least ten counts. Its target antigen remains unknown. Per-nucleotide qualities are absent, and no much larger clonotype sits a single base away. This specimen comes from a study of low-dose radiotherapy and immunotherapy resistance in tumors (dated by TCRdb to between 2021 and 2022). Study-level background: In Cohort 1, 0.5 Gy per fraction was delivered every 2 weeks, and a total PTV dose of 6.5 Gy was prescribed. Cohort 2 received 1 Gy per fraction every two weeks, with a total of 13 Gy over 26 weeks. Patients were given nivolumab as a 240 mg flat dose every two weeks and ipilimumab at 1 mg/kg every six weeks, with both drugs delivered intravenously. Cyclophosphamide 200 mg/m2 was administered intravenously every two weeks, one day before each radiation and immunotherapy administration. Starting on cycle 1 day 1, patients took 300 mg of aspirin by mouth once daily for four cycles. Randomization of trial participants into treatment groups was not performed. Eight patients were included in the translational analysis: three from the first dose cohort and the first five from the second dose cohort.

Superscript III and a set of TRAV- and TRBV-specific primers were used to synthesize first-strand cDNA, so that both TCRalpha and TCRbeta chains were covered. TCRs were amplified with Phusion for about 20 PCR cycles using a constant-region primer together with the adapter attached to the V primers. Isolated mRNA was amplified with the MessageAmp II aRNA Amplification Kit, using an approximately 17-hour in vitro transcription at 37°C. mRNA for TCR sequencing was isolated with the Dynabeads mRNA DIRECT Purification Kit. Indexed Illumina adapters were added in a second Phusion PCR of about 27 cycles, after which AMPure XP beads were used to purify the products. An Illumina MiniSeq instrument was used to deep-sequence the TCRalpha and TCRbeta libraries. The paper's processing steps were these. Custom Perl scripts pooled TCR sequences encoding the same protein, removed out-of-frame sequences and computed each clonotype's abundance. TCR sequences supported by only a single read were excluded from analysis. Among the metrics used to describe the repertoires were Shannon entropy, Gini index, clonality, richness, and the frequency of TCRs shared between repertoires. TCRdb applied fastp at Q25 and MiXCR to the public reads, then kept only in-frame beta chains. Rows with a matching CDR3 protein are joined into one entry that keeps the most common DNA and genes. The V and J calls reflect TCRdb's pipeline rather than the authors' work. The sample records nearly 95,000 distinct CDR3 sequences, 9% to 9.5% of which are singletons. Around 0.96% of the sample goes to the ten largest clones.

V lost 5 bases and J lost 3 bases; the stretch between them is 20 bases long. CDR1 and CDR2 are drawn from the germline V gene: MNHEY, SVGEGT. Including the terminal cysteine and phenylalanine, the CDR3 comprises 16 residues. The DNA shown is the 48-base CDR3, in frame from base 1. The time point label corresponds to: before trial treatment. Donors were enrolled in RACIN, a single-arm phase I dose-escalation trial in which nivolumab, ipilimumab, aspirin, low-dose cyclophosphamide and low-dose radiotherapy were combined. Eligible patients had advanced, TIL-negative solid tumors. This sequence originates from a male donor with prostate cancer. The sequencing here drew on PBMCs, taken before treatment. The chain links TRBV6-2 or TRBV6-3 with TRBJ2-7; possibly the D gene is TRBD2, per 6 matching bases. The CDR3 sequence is CASSQTSRDWRYEQYF. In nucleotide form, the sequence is TGTGCCAGCAGTCAAACAAGCCGGGACTGGCGCTACGAGCAGTACTTC.